These T cell receptor beta chains were read from a single sample in a study of post-analysis software for immune sequencing data. TCRdb reprocessed the PCR reads with MiXCR, giving one entry per CDR3 protein. The table shows 380,000 or so distinct CDR3 sequences, with about a third occurring only once. The sequencing input was blood. The receptors derive from a girl between 5 and 17 years old with multiple sclerosis. Each CDR3 is given with its conserved first and last residue. The D gene is left open where the match is weak. Some rows have no size entry. The others give once, few or many, or a class for an expanded clone.

>few|TRBV20-1|-|TRBJ2-3
TGCAGTGCTGTTCAGGGTCCCCCAGATACGCAGTATTTT
CSAVQGPPDTQYF
>-|TRBV29-1|TRBD1|TRBJ1-2
TGCAGCGTTCGGGGGCAGGGGGAAGGGTCTAACTATGGCTACACCTTC
CSVRGQGEGSNYGYTF
>-|TRBV3-1|TRBD2|TRBJ2-5
TGTGCCAGCGGCCAACCAGCGGGAGCCCAAGAGACCCAGTACTTC
CASGQPAGAQETQYF
>few|TRBV29-1|-|TRBJ2-1
TGCAGCGTTATGGATTCGCTAGGGGGCAATGAGCAGTTCTTC
CSVMDSLGGNEQFF
>few|TRBV12-3/TRBV12-4|TRBD1|TRBJ2-1
TGTGCCAGCAGTGGTAACAGGGGAGTCAATGAGCAGTTCTTC
CASSGNRGVNEQFF
>once|TRBV6-5|-|TRBJ2-5
TGTGCCAGCAGTTACTCGACCGGTGAGGGTTGGAAGGGGCAAGAGACCCAGTACTTC
CASSYSTGEGWKGQETQYF
>-|TRBV12-3/TRBV12-4|TRBD1|TRBJ2-1
TGTGCCAGCAGTCGACAGGGGGACAATGAGCAGTTCTTC
CASSRQGDNEQFF
>few|TRBV2|TRBD2|TRBJ2-7
TGTGCCAGCAAGCCTAGCGGGACCTACGAGCAGTACTTC
CASKPSGTYEQYF
>few|TRBV7-9|-|TRBJ1-2
TGTGCCAGCAGCTTCGGGCAGAACTATGGCTACACCTTC
CASSFGQNYGYTF
>once|TRBV3-1|-|TRBJ2-3
TGTGCCAGCAGCCAAGATTCGAGCCCGCAGTATTTT
CASSQDSSPQYF
>-|TRBV6-4|-|TRBJ1-4
TGTGCCAGCAGTGACCTCAAAGGGGAACTGTTTTTT
CASSDLKGELFF
>-|TRBV29-1|-|TRBJ2-7
TGCAGCGTTGAAGATCCGGGGAATACCTACGAGCAGTACTTC
CSVEDPGNTYEQYF
>-|TRBV4-1|TRBD1|TRBJ2-3
TGCGCCAGCAGCCAAGAAGGGACAGGGGGCGCAGATACGCAGTATTTT
CASSQEGTGGADTQYF
>few|TRBV7-2|-|TRBJ2-5
TGTGCCAGCAGCCCCGAAGGTCGGGAGAGGGCCCAGTACTTC
CASSPEGRERAQYF
>once|TRBV7-2|TRBD2|TRBJ2-1
TGTACCAGCAGCTTCACGGGGGGGTACAATGAGCAGTTCTTC
CTSSFTGGYNEQFF
>-|TRBV5-1|-|TRBJ2-5
TGCGCCAGCAGCCACACGCATACACAGGGAACGGAGACCCAGTACTTC
CASSHTHTQGTETQYF
>-|TRBV12-3/TRBV12-4|-|TRBJ2-5
TGTGCCAGCAGTCAACCAGAGAAAGAGACCCAGTACTTC
CASSQPEKETQYF
>-|TRBV7-3|-|TRBJ2-6
TGTGCCAGCAGCTTAACCCTACAGCCTGGGGCCAACGTCCTGACTTTC
CASSLTLQPGANVLTF
>-|TRBV6-5|TRBD2|TRBJ2-1
TGTGCCAGCAGTTTGACTGCGGGGGGGCTTTACAATGAGCAGTTCTTC
CASSLTAGGLYNEQFF
>few|TRBV18|TRBD1|TRBJ2-5
TGTGCCAGCTCACCCCTGTACGCCGGGACAGAGGGTCAAGAGACCCAGTACTTC
CASSPLYAGTEGQETQYF